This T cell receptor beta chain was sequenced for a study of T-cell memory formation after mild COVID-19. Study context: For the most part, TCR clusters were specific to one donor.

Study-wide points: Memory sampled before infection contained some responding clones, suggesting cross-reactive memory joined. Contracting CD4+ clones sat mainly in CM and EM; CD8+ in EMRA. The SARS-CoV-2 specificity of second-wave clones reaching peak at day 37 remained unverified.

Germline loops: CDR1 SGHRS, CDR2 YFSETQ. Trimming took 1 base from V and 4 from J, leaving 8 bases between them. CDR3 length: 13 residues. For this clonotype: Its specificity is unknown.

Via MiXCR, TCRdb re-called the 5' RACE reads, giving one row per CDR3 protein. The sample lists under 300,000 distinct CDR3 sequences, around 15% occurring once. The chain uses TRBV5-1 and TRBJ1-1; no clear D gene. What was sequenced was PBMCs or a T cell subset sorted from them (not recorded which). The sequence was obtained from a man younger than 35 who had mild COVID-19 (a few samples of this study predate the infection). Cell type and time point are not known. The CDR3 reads CASSLSAPTEAFF. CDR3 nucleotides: TGCGCCAGCAGCTTGAGTGCCCCCACTGAAGCTTTCTTT.